Listed here is a single T cell receptor (beta chain). CDR1 and CDR2 (germline): KGHDR, SFDVKD. This CDR3 comprises 15 residues. The V segment lost 5 bases and the J segment 1 base; nucleotides outside the gene matches: 2. Sequencing of TCR beta, carried out with a high-throughput approach, was applied to CD8+ and CD4+ T cells from the blood. It was with random hexamers that about 0.45 to 1 ug RNA was reverse transcribed. By means of immunoSEQ multiplex PCR, TCR beta CDR3 spanning 54 Vbeta and 13 Jbeta underwent amplification. TCRdb analysed the immunoSEQ multiplex PCR reads with MiXCR anew, one entry per CDR3 protein. The profile shows 150,000 to 190,000 distinct CDR3 sequences, 85% to 95% of them singletons. This record comes from a study of CD8 T cells in Susac syndrome. Study in general: Sequenced Susac syndrome patients included five or six with active disease and fewer than 10 who were in remission.

The rearrangement joins TRBV24-1 to TRBJ2-3, with 10 positions matching TRBD2. The sequencing input was CD4+ T cells from PBMCs. This TCR was recovered from a human donor with Susac syndrome. The CDR3 reads CATSAGLAGTDTQYF. The CDR3 DNA is TGTGCCACCAGTGCCGGACTAGCGGGCACAGATACGCAGTATTTT.